Detailed here is one TCR beta chain. This clone was seen just once. The antigen it binds to is not known. No quality values exist for individual bases; no much larger clone is one base distant. The sample belongs to a study of cytotoxic CD8 clonotypes in ibrutinib-treated CLL (dated by TCRdb to the early 2020s). With regard to the full study: In this cohort, about 16 patients were treatment-naive and roughly ten were relapsed/refractory, while about 17 had unmutated IGHV. Cryopreserved peripheral blood mononuclear cells were obtained prior to treatment, at the time of response, and at either disease progression or sustained remission. An average of around 250,000 productive templates and about 100,000 productive rearrangements was obtained per sample. Of the roughly 86 people in the trial, around 24 had longitudinal samples available. All remission and progressive disease samples were collected while patients were still receiving ibrutinib. The response samples were drawn at a median of around eleven months into treatment, with a range of roughly 6 to 40 months. Responses were partial in some 24 patients and complete in 2; after median around 68 months follow-up, some 15 stayed in remission and 12 progressed. Study-level results and caveats: An increase in clonality was observed at ibrutinib response, with clonality remaining stable during sustained remission and falling back toward baseline at progression. Sustained-remission and progressing patients did not have matched sampling times, and lymph node repertoires were not examined. Public clonotypes were found to be uncommon and were observed to contract or remain stable during treatment; the increase in clonality was shown to reflect expansion of private clonotypes at ibrutinib response. At baseline, clonality was higher than in age-matched healthy donors and showed a strong correlation with circulating CD8+ T-cell counts.

The sample's time point label is to be understood as: approximately 2 years on ibrutinib. For TCR beta library preparation, about 2.2 micrograms of genomic DNA was extracted from cryopreserved PBMCs. Longitudinal blood samples from CLL patients on ibrutinib monotherapy underwent high-throughput TCR beta sequencing. The patients took part in an open-label, single-center phase 2 trial of ibrutinib monotherapy. The goal of deep resolution MiSeq sequencing was a depth between 1 in 1 million and 1 in 200,000 T cells, and coverage averaged 10x per clonotype. TCR beta libraries were generated with the immunoSEQ hsTCRB Kit. The authors' analysis ran thus. Data were analyzed with ImmunoSEQ Data Assistant and ImmunoSEQ Analyzer, with V, D and J genes assigned per IMGT definitions. Clonality, which ranges from 0 to 1, was calculated by subtracting the normalized Shannon entropy of productive rearrangement frequencies from one. Only overrepresented clonotypes making up at least 0.05% of the repertoire of each patient were included in the public clonotype analysis. Repertoires from thirteen age-matched healthy donors in immuneACCESS were used as clonality controls. TCRdb holds this immuneACCESS table with in-frame rearrangements only. Some clones are missing; in checked studies, unresolved V genes explain under half, and the rest has no known cause. The DNA gave D and trimming, while V, J and clone size come from that table. This sample has 100,000 to 150,000 clones in its table, and 70% to 90% of those were observed once. Roughly 2% of the sample is in the top ten clones.

From a lookup of the germline V gene (reference sequence), CDR1 and CDR2 are SGHKS and YYEKEE. Reading from cysteine to phenylalanine, the CDR3 counts 15 amino acids. Left in the record is the CDR3 DNA by itself, 45 bases read in frame from the first base. The trim is 4 bases for V and 0 bases for J, with a gap of 11 bases between the germline ends. This chain joins TRBV5-5 to TRBJ1-3; the D segment cannot be called with confidence. The receptor was isolated from a human donor with chronic lymphocytic leukemia. This specimen consisted of PBMCs, obtained after 24 months of ibrutinib treatment. The CDR3 region has the sequence CASSMGGFSGNTIYF. The DNA sequence follows: TGTGCCAGCAGCATGGGTGGTTTCTCTGGAAACACCATATATTTT.